The source of this T cell receptor beta chain is a study of blood T cell repertoires in COVID-19. As for the study in general: The United States, Italy and Spain provided the acute and convalescent COVID-19 samples. T cells, B-cell-depleted T cells, or PBMCs supplied cDNA or gDNA.

Germline values: CDR1 LGHNA, CDR2 YNFKEQ. The trim removed 4 bases at V and 5 bases at J, leaving 9 bases unmatched. This CDR3 spans 17 amino acids. In the original workflow: Reference gene primers were amplified, and this amplification served to estimate nucleated cell counts. The table came from immunoSEQ multiplex PCR; TCRdb's copy has only in-frame clones and leaves some out. The V and J calls and clone size were taken over from that table, and D and trimming were inferred from the DNA. The repertoire holds 50,000 to 65,000 clones, with 88% as singletons. The TCR sequence derives from a man in his forties or fifties with active COVID-19. The J gene is TRBJ2-3, the V gene TRBV4-2, with 13 nucleotides matching TRBD2. Input material: peripheral blood. CDR3 sequence: CASSPGTSGALGDTQYF. The CDR3 DNA reads TGTGCCAGCAGCCCAGGGACTAGCGGGGCTCTCGGAGATACGCAGTATTTT.